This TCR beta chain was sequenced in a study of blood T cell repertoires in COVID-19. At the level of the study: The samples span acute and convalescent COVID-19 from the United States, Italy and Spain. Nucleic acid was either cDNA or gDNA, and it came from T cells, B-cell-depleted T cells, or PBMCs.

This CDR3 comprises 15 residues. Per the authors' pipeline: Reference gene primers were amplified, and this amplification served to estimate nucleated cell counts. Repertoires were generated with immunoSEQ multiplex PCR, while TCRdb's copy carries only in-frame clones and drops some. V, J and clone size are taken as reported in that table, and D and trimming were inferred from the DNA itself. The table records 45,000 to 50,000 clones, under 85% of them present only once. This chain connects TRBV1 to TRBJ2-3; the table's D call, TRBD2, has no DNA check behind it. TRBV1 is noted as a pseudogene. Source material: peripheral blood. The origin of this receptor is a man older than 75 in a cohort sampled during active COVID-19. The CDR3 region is CTSSQDWGVADTQYF. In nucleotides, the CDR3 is TGCACCAGCAGCCAAGATTGGGGGGTAGCTGATACGCAGTATTTT.